This paragraph covers one T cell receptor (beta chain) sequence. As yet, its antigen is unknown. The donors were members of the 120-subject validation cohort (separate from the approximately 670-subject first cohort). CDR3 length: 15 residues. The germline V and J ends were trimmed by 3 bases and 7 bases, with 13 bases remaining between them. The germline CDR1 and CDR2 sequences are MGHRA and YSYEKL. Assay used: immunoSEQ multiplex PCR; TCRdb lists only in-frame clones, some missing. The profile shows about 170,000 clones, around nine tenths of them singletons. This specimen belongs to a study of cytomegalovirus exposure and HLA in healthy donors. Overall study results and limits: Subsequent analysis of the 120 or so validation repertoires found a tendency for first-cohort TCR clusters to co-occur. The study flagged some 180 TCR beta chains as cytomegalovirus-associated. Both high specificity and high sensitivity reportedly marked the classifier's diagnosis of cytomegalovirus status.

This chain links TRBV4-1 with TRBJ1-6; no firm D call. This clonotype originated in a young woman in good health and CMV-seronegative. The specimen was PBMCs. CDR3 DNA: TGCGCCAGCAGCCAGGTGATTACACCCAATTCACCCCTCCACTTT. As protein: CASSQVITPNSPLHF.